The TCR beta chain under discussion was sequenced for a study of low-dose radiotherapy and immunotherapy resistance in tumors. Germline lookup yields CDR1 SGHTA and CDR2 FQGNSA. The CDR3 covers 15 residues. Trimming left V 1 base short and J 10 bases short, with 17 bases between. Time point here: after trial treatment. As for treatment: LDRT plus nivolumab, ipilimumab, low-dose cyclophosphamide and aspirin (RACIN trial). Advanced solid tumors without tumor-infiltrating lymphocytes were required for inclusion. With respect to this clonotype: A far bigger clonotype differs at one base, so this is likely a read error.

TRAV- and TRBV-specific primers, spanning alpha and beta chains, primed first-strand cDNA. With a constant-region primer and a V-primer adapter, TCRs were subjected to about 20 PCR cycles of amplification. In TCRdb, the reads were re-called with MiXCR into one record per CDR3 protein. Here the sample spans 30,000 or so distinct CDR3 sequences, 45% to 55% being singletons. The TCR comes from a male donor with gallbladder cancer. The genes are TRBV7-2 and TRBJ2-1, with D unclear. The sample here was PBMCs, taken after low-dose radiotherapy plus immunotherapy. The CDR3: CASSLDRMSTYEQFF. CDR3 DNA sequence: TGTGCCAGCAGCTTAGATAGGATGTCTACCTACGAGCAGTTCTTC. Looking up the rest from reference TRBV7-2 and TRBJ2-1 gives the full variable domain: GAGVSQSPSNKVTEKGKDVELRCDPISGHTALYWYRQSLGQGLEFLIYFQGNSAPDKSGLPSDRFSAERTGGSVSTLTIQRTQQEDSAVYLCASSLDRMSTYEQFFGPGTRLTVL.